The TCR beta chain under discussion was sequenced for a study of Graves' ophthalmopathy and Graves' hyperthyroidism. This clonotype was recorded only once. Germline is not matched at one junction end, which may reflect a read error. The authors amplified TCR beta CDR3 regions from RNA transcripts. In the first round, RT-PCR was carried out with HTBI primers, and a multiplex PCR formed the second round. TCRdb redid the calling of the multiplex PCR reads with MiXCR, one entry per CDR3 protein. The table lists some 750,000 distinct CDR3 sequences, 35% to 50% of them singletons, with 35% to 55% in the top ten. CDR3 length equals 16 residues. The germline CDR1 and CDR2 sequences are KGHDR and SFDVKD.

The rearrangement uses TRBV24-1 and TRBJ2-7, with 11 bases fitting TRBD2. The receptor was isolated from an adult man with Graves' ophthalmopathy. The specimen was peripheral blood. The CDR3 loop reads CASSSGLAGGLYEQYF. CDR3 bases: TGTGCCAGCAGTTCCGGACTAGCGGGTGGTTTGTACGAGCAGTACTTC.